Many counts were recorded for the clone carrying this T cell receptor (beta chain). The data were obtained in a study of T-cell reconstitution after alpha-beta-depleted transplantation in children. V gave up 4 bases and J gave up 0 bases, with 9 bases separating them. The CDR3 runs 14 residues. The V gene's germline CDR1 is MNHEY and CDR2 SMNVEV (reference sequence). Using unique molecular identifiers, the investigators prepared the TCRbeta library. TCRdb ran MiXCR on the PCR reads and lists one entry per CDR3 protein. The repertoire holds around 370,000 distinct CDR3 sequences, with about 9.4% as singletons.

The sequence was collected from a human donor who donated a stem cell graft to a child with acute lymphoblastic leukemia. The chain carries TRBV27 and TRBJ1-1; D gene ambiguous. The material sequenced was PBMCs from the stem cell graft donor, taken from the stem cell graft. CDR3 sequence reads: CASSSPALNTEAFF. The CDR3 nucleotides read TGTGCCAGCAGTTCACCGGCCTTGAACACTGAAGCTTTCTTT.